The present TCR beta chain was sequenced within a study of T cells in Graves' hyperthyroidism and ophthalmopathy. Study-wide points: The authors' 13 V-J model separated ophthalmopathy from stable hyperthyroidism.

Trimming removed 8 bases from V and 0 bases from J; junction bases left unmatched: 20. The V gene's germline CDR1 is SQVTM and CDR2 ANQGSEA. CDR3 length: 18 amino acids. Hyperthyroidism had been newly diagnosed in patients aged 18 to 65, and its duration was under 2 months. Clinical symptoms, serum thyroxine and TRAb, thyroid ultrasound and orbital computed tomography were used for the diagnoses. Worth noting for this clonotype: The antigen is not known.

Using RNA transcripts as the source, TCR beta CDR3 regions were amplified. HTBI primers were employed in a first-round RT-PCR of the TCR CDR3. TCRdb re-analysed the multiplex PCR reads in MiXCR, keeping a single row per CDR3 protein. Of some 770,000 distinct CDR3 sequences in the sample, 16% were seen once. Source material: blood. This chain connects TRBV29-1 to TRBJ1-1; the match to TRBD1 covers 8 bases. The sequence came from a man aged 18 to 29 with Graves' hyperthyroidism. CDR3 loop: CSIPQEDRVGGMNTEAFF. CDR3 coding DNA: TGCAGCATACCCCAAGAGGACAGGGTCGGGGGTATGAACACTGAAGCTTTCTTT.